This is a list of T cell receptor beta chains from one sample in a study of T cell repertoires in cytomegalovirus infection. TCRdb ran MiXCR on the reads and lists one entry per CDR3 protein. There are approximately 1,000,000 distinct CDR3 sequences in the sample; more than 25% occur only once, and about 14% lies in the top ten. No antigen is known for these receptors. The sequenced sample was cultured CD8+ T cells from PBMCs, obtained from culture after CMV antigen stimulation. The receptors derive from a human donor in good health (CMV status not recorded). Some clones in this sample may be carry-over from other donors' samples. Both conserved end residues are part of each CDR3. D genes are given only for firm matches. Rows may omit the clone size; those that give it use once, few, many or a size class.

j_gene: TRBJ2-2; v_gene: TRBV6-5; len: 18; d_gene: TRBD2; abundance: .; CDR3nt: TGTGCCAGCAGTTACTCCCTGGGGCGGGGGGTGAACACCGGGGAGCTGTTTTTT; CDR3aa: CASSYSLGRGVNTGELFF
j_gene: TRBJ1-2; v_gene: TRBV27; len: 17; d_gene: TRBD1; abundance: .; CDR3nt: TGTGCCAGCAGTTTTGCGGCAGGGGGCCCCGCTAACTATGGCTACACCTTC; CDR3aa: CASSFAAGGPANYGYTF
j_gene: TRBJ1-1; v_gene: TRBV7-9; len: 15; d_gene: .; abundance: few; CDR3nt: TGTGCCAGCAGCTTAGCGCGGCGGGGGAACACTGAAGCTTTCTTT; CDR3aa: CASSLARRGNTEAFF
j_gene: TRBJ1-3; v_gene: TRBV20-1; len: 13; d_gene: .; abundance: .; CDR3nt: TGCAGTGCTAGAGTGGTTGAAAGAAACACCATATATTTT; CDR3aa: CSARVVERNTIYF
j_gene: TRBJ1-1; v_gene: TRBV6-5; len: 12; d_gene: .; abundance: few; CDR3nt: TGTGCCAGCAGTTACGAATCAGGTGAAGCTTTCTTT; CDR3aa: CASSYESGEAFF
j_gene: TRBJ2-1; v_gene: TRBV6-2/TRBV6-3; len: 17; d_gene: TRBD2; abundance: many; CDR3nt: TGTGCCAGCAGTTACGAGTCTAGCGGGGGGTTCTACAATGAGCAGTTCTTC; CDR3aa: CASSYESSGGFYNEQFF
j_gene: TRBJ1-1; v_gene: TRBV27; len: 15; d_gene: TRBD1; abundance: few; CDR3nt: TGTGCCAGCAGTGCGCAACAGGGGGAGCGCACTGAAGCTTTCTTT; CDR3aa: CASSAQQGERTEAFF
j_gene: TRBJ1-4; v_gene: TRBV7-6; len: 15; d_gene: .; abundance: .; CDR3nt: TGTGCCAGCAGCGGAATGCCGAGTTTTAATGAAAAACTGTTTTTT; CDR3aa: CASSGMPSFNEKLFF
j_gene: TRBJ2-3; v_gene: TRBV12-3/TRBV12-4; len: 15; d_gene: .; abundance: many; CDR3nt: TGTGCCAGCAGTGAGGAGGCATCTAGCACAGATACGCAGTATTTT; CDR3aa: CASSEEASSTDTQYF
j_gene: TRBJ1-1; v_gene: TRBV12-3/TRBV12-4; len: 13; d_gene: .; abundance: .; CDR3nt: TGTGCCAGCAGTGCGAATTGGGGCACTGAAGCTTTCTTT; CDR3aa: CASSANWGTEAFF
j_gene: TRBJ2-1; v_gene: TRBV19; len: 16; d_gene: TRBD2; abundance: .; CDR3nt: TGTGCCAGTAGTATAGATTGGGACTATTTCCACAATGAGCAGTTCTTC; CDR3aa: CASSIDWDYFHNEQFF
j_gene: TRBJ1-3; v_gene: TRBV27; len: 16; d_gene: TRBD1; abundance: few; CDR3nt: TGTGCCAGCAGTCCACAGGGGAGGAACTCTGGAAACACCATATATTTT; CDR3aa: CASSPQGRNSGNTIYF
j_gene: TRBJ2-7; v_gene: TRBV5-6; len: 14; d_gene: TRBD1; abundance: .; CDR3nt: TGTGCCAGCAGCTCCGGACAGGAGAACTACGAGCAGTACTTC; CDR3aa: CASSSGQENYEQYF
j_gene: TRBJ2-1; v_gene: TRBV12-3/TRBV12-4; len: 17; d_gene: TRBD1; abundance: .; CDR3nt: TGTGCCAGCACCTTACCCCTCGGGACAGGGCTCAACAATGAGCAGTTCTTC; CDR3aa: CASTLPLGTGLNNEQFF
j_gene: TRBJ2-3; v_gene: TRBV4-1; len: 11; d_gene: .; abundance: .; CDR3nt: TGCGCCAGCAGCCAAGATGATACGCAGTATTTT; CDR3aa: CASSQDDTQYF
j_gene: TRBJ2-1; v_gene: TRBV18; len: 16; d_gene: .; abundance: few; CDR3nt: TGTGCCAGCTCACCAGCAAACGGTAGCTCCTACAATGAGCAGTTCTTC; CDR3aa: CASSPANGSSYNEQFF
j_gene: TRBJ2-5; v_gene: TRBV7-2; len: 15; d_gene: .; abundance: many; CDR3nt: TGTGCCAGCATCCCTAAGGGGGTTAAGGGAGAGACCCAGTACTTC; CDR3aa: CASIPKGVKGETQYF
j_gene: TRBJ2-3; v_gene: TRBV19; len: 15; d_gene: .; abundance: few; CDR3nt: TGTGCCAGTAGCTTCGGGTGGGGGAACACAGATACGCAGTATTTT; CDR3aa: CASSFGWGNTDTQYF
j_gene: TRBJ2-3; v_gene: TRBV7-8; len: 15; d_gene: .; abundance: .; CDR3nt: TGTGCCAGCAGCTTGCCCGCGTATGGTTCTGATACGCAGTATTTT; CDR3aa: CASSLPAYGSDTQYF
j_gene: TRBJ1-2; v_gene: TRBV27; len: 15; d_gene: .; abundance: few; CDR3nt: TGTGCCAGCAGATCTTCCGGGACCTTTGGCCATGGCTACACCTTC; CDR3aa: CASRSSGTFGHGYTF
j_gene: TRBJ2-2; v_gene: TRBV4-1; len: 16; d_gene: TRBD2; abundance: few; CDR3nt: TGCGCCAGCAGCCAAGAGGGGGGGATGCTTTCCGGGGAGCTGTTTTTT; CDR3aa: CASSQEGGMLSGELFF
j_gene: TRBJ1-4; v_gene: TRBV27; len: 14; d_gene: .; abundance: .; CDR3nt: TGTGCCAGCAGTCCGGGCTCCGAGAGGGAAAAACTGTTTTTT; CDR3aa: CASSPGSEREKLFF
j_gene: TRBJ1-6; v_gene: TRBV4-2; len: 15; d_gene: .; abundance: .; CDR3nt: TGTGCCAGCAGCCAAGATTGGGGGGATAATTCACCCCTCCACTTT; CDR3aa: CASSQDWGDNSPLHF
j_gene: TRBJ2-1; v_gene: TRBV5-3; len: 15; d_gene: .; abundance: .; CDR3nt: TGTGCCAGCAGCTTTGGAGGGGGAGGGGGTAATGAGCAGTTCTTC; CDR3aa: CASSFGGGGGNEQFF
j_gene: TRBJ2-1; v_gene: TRBV7-2; len: 16; d_gene: .; abundance: .; CDR3nt: TGTGCCAGCAGCTTAGTAGGGGGGGATTCCAACAATGAGCAGTTCTTC; CDR3aa: CASSLVGGDSNNEQFF